This TCR beta chain was found in a study of response to subunit inactivated influenza vaccine. The study, taken as a whole, reports: Each seasonal influenza vaccination, the authors suggested, recruits few new T cells.

V was clipped by 8 bases and J by 2 bases, with 13 bases between them. Germline CDR1 and CDR2: SGHVS and FNYEAQ. The CDR3 runs 13 residues. A single record per CDR3 protein comes from TCRdb applying MiXCR to the RT-PCR reads. This sample yields about 540,000 distinct CDR3 sequences, of which 12% to 15% are seen a single time; more than 9.5% belongs to the top ten. Comment on this clonotype: Its cognate antigen is unknown.

This chain connects TRBV7-6 to TRBJ2-7, with a weak D call TRBD2 (6 bases). The sample in question was PBMCs from blood, obtained 11 to 12 days after vaccination. The TCR comes from a man aged 50 or older who received an inactivated influenza vaccine. The CDR3: CASGGMNAYEQYF. The CDR3 nucleotides read TGTGCCAGCGGGGGGATGAACGCCTACGAGCAGTACTTC.